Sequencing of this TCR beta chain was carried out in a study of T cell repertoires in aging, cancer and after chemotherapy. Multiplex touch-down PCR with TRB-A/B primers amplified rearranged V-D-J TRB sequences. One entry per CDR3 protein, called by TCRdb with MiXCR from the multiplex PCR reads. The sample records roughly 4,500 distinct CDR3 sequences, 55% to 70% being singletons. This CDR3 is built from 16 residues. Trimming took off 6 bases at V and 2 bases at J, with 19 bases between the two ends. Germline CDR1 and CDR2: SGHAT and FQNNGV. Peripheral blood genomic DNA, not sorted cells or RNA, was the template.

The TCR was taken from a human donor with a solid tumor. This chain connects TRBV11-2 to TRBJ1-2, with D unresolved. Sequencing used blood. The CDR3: CASSLSDGSKNYGYTF. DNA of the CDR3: TGTGCCAGCAGTTTAAGTGACGGCAGCAAAAACTATGGCTACACCTTC.